One sample yielded the 18 T cell receptor beta chains listed below, sequenced in a study of T cell changes during pregnancy in multiple sclerosis. The table came from immunoSEQ multiplex PCR; TCRdb's copy has only in-frame clones and leaves some out. The data show about 73,000 clones, about 90% seen once. Here the sequenced sample was peripheral blood, taken after pregnancy. All receptors derive from a female donor in good health, enrolled as a control in a pregnancy study.

The chain links TRBV19 to TRBJ1-5; D might be TRBD1 (6 bases). Germline lookup yields CDR1 LNHDA and CDR2 SQIVND (reference sequence). CDR3 length equals 14 residues. V was shortened by 3 bases and J by 5 bases, with 11 bases between the two germline ends. DNA of the CDR3: TGTGCCAGTAGTATCACAGGGTTAGATCAGCCCCAGCATTTT. It translates to CASSITGLDQPQHF.

The chain recombines TRBV19 with TRBJ1-5; 8 bases are a match to TRBD1. Germline CDR1 is LNHDA and CDR2 is SQIVND (reference sequence). The CDR3 runs to 16 residues. Trimming at V came to 6 bases and at J to 4 bases, leaving 11 bases not matched to a gene. In nucleotides, the CDR3 is TGTGCCAGTAGCACCCGACAGGGGACGCGGAATCAGCCCCAGCATTTT. Its translation: CASSTRQGTRNQPQHF.

This clone was picked up one time. The rearrangement links TRBV7-2 to TRBJ2-5; the match to TRBD2 covers 12 bases. Germline lookup yields CDR1 SGHTA and CDR2 FQGNSA. The CDR3 runs 16 residues. Trimming removed 5 bases from V and 5 bases from J; junction bases left unmatched: 9. Here the CDR3 reads CASSTSGGRGMETQYF. DNA for the CDR3: TGTGCCAGCAGCACTAGCGGGGGGCGTGGGATGGAGACCCAGTACTTC.

The chain's CDR3 is CASSSLGELFF. The DNA of the CDR3 is TGTGCCAGCAGTTCTCTCGGGGAGCTGTTTTTT. This sequence joins TRBV27 and TRBJ2-2; D is unresolved. Deletions cut 4 bases from V and 7 bases from J, with 4 bases between. The CDR3 contains 11 residues. Looked up from germline, CDR1 is MNHEY and CDR2 is SMNVEV (reference sequence).

V and J are TRBV19 and TRBJ1-5; a weak D match, TRBD1 (5 bases). This CDR3 contains 15 residues. Germline V gene sequence: CDR1 LNHDA, CDR2 SQIVND (reference sequence). V dropped 3 bases and J dropped 7 bases, with 16 bases sitting between them. CDR3 loop: CASSIGGGSRQPQHF. The CDR3 DNA is TGTGCCAGTAGTATTGGGGGAGGGAGTCGACAGCCCCAGCATTTT.

The rearrangement uses TRBV7-8 and TRBJ1-5; D is perhaps TRBD1 (6 bases). The V end lost 5 bases, the J end lost 0 bases, and 11 bases lay between the germline ends. The CDR3 covers 15 residues. The germline CDR1 and CDR2 sequences are SGHVS and FQNEAQ. Here the CDR3 DNA reads TGTGCCAGCAGCCGGGACACAAATAGCAATCAGCCCCAGCATTTT. This translates into CASSRDTNSNQPQHF.

V usage is TRBV5-6 and J usage is TRBJ1-1, with TRBD1 matching over 10 bases. The CDR3 extends over 13 amino acids. Per the germline V gene, CDR1 is SGHDT and CDR2 is YYEEEE. V trimming: 3 bases; J trimming: 10 bases; junction bases outside the gene matches: 6. CDR3 sequence: CASSSGQGPGAFF. The CDR3 DNA follows: TGTGCCAGCAGCTCGGGACAGGGGCCTGGAGCTTTCTTT.

This chain links TRBV10-3 with TRBJ2-1; D perhaps matches TRBD2 (5 bases). This CDR3 region has 14 residues. Germline CDR1 is ENHRY and CDR2 is SYGVKD. Trimming removed 4 bases from V and 6 bases from J, with 13 bases in between. CDR3 in DNA: TGTGCCATCAGTGTTAGGGAGAATGGCAATGAGCAGTTCTTC. It encodes CAISVRENGNEQFF.

The V gene is TRBV5-8, the J gene TRBJ2-2; TRBD1 aligns across 9 bases. CDR1 and CDR2 from the germline V gene are SGHTS and YDEGEE. The CDR3 contains 15 residues. The junction had 9 bases not matched to a gene; V was cut back by 7 bases and J by 5 bases. The CDR3 DNA reads TGTGCCAGCCCCCTCGGACAGGGGACAACCGGGGAGCTGTTTTTT. It yields the protein CASPLGQGTTGELFF.

The V call is TRBV9, the J call TRBJ2-7; TRBD2 agrees at 11 bases. The trim removed 4 bases at V and 2 bases at J, leaving 5 bases unmatched. The CDR3 loop spans 15 amino acids. From germline, CDR1 is SGDLS and CDR2 YYNGEE. CDR3 DNA: TGTGCCAGCAGCCTTACTAGCGGGGGACCCTACGAGCAGTACTTC. This translates into CASSLTSGGPYEQYF.

The CDR3 is CASSLIGDSTYEQYF. DNA for the CDR3: TGTGCCAGCAGCTTAATCGGGGACAGTACCTACGAGCAGTACTTC. The chain has TRBV11-2 and TRBJ2-7; 7 nucleotides agree with TRBD1. The V and J ends lost 2 bases and 2 bases, in that order; junction bases with no gene match: 6. CDR1 is SGHAT and CDR2 is FQNNGV in the germline V gene. This CDR3 has 15 residues.

J is TRBJ2-5 and V is TRBV5-1; 9 nucleotides line up with TRBD2. The CDR3 length is 15 residues. Unmatched junction bases numbered 12, after V lost 9 bases and J lost 3 bases. The germline V gene encodes CDR1 SGHRS and CDR2 YFSETQ. The CDR3 nucleotides are TGCGCCACTAGGAGGGGTAGCGGGAGTGAAGAGACCCAGTACTTC. The encoded protein is CATRRGSGSEETQYF.

This rearrangement joins TRBV6-1 to TRBJ1-2; TRBD1 is a possible D gene (6 bases). Germline V gene sequence: CDR1 MNHNS, CDR2 SASEGT. The CDR3 is 14 residues long. V lost 6 bases and J lost 3, with 14 bases in between. CDR3 in DNA: TGTGCCAGCAGCAGCCGGGACACGTACTATGGCTACACCTTC. Protein product: CASSSRDTYYGYTF.

This rearrangement joins TRBV6-5 to TRBJ1-1; 8 positions match TRBD1. This CDR3 has 12 amino acids. Germline CDR1 MNHEY, CDR2 SVGAGI. Trimming took 7 bases from V and 8 from J; bases not matched to a gene: 6. The CDR3 loop reads CASKTRDREAFF. As DNA, the CDR3 is TGTGCCAGCAAGACCCGGGACAGGGAAGCTTTCTTT.

V is TRBV2 and J is TRBJ2-5; D might be TRBD2 (6 bases). Germline V CDR1 and CDR2: SNHLY, FYNNEI. Trimming removed 8 bases at V and 3 bases at J, with 13 bases between. This CDR3 spans 13 amino acids. CDR3 sequence reads: CASGREIEETQYF. As DNA, the CDR3 is TGTGCCAGCGGTCGGGAGATTGAAGAGACCCAGTACTTC.

V and J are TRBV10-1 and TRBJ1-1; D is perhaps TRBD1 (5 bases). Germline V gene lookup returns CDR1 WNHNN and CDR2 SYGVQD (reference sequence). The V end was cut by 5 bases, the J end by 0 bases, with 7 bases between. The CDR3 sequence is 13 residues long. CDR3 nucleotides: TGCGCCAGCAGTCAGGGAATGAACACTGAAGCTTTCTTT. The encoded protein is CASSQGMNTEAFF.

This clone was picked up one time. V usage is TRBV5-1 and J usage is TRBJ1-1, with D tentatively TRBD1 (5 bases). The germline V gene encodes CDR1 SGHRS and CDR2 YFSETQ. V lost 5 bases, J lost 2 bases, and 10 bases lay in between. CDR3 length equals 13 residues. The CDR3 region has the DNA TGCGCCAGCAGTGACGGGGGAAACACTGAAGCTTTCTTT. Its protein product is CASSDGGNTEAFF.

This clone was picked up a small number of times. The rearrangement joins TRBV10-3 to TRBJ1-3, with TRBD1 identical over 8 bases. The V gene's germline CDR1 is ENHRY and CDR2 SYGVKD. With V trimmed by 3 bases and J by 0 bases, 4 bases remained unmatched. CDR3 size: 16 residues. The CDR3 reads CAISDRGHSSGNTIYF. DNA for the CDR3: TGTGCCATCAGTGACAGGGGGCACAGCTCTGGAAACACCATATATTTT.